This T cell receptor (beta chain) comes out of a study of T-cell memory formation after mild COVID-19. The overall study: TCR clusters showed largely donor specificity. Notes on the study in general: A second wave of clones peaked on day 37, and their SARS-CoV-2 specificity went unconfirmed.

Deletions cut 6 bases from V and 1 base from J, with 18 bases between. Germline loops: CDR1 DFQATT, CDR2 SNEGSKA (reference sequence). This CDR3 has 15 residues. Libraries for TCRalpha and TCRbeta carried sample barcodes and unique molecular identifiers via 5'RACE. TCRdb called the 5' RACE reads again in MiXCR, with one record for every CDR3 protein. The data show about 340,000 distinct CDR3 sequences, 13% seen once. A note on this clonotype: The antigen is undetermined.

The receptor's source is a man between 18 and 29 years old who had mild COVID-19 (a few samples of this study predate the infection). Cell type and time point are not known. The chain links TRBV20-1 to TRBJ2-5, with D possibly matching TRBD2 (5 bases). The sequencing sample was made of PBMCs or a T cell subset sorted from them (not recorded which). As DNA, the CDR3 is TGCAGTGCCGACTATGCAGATACACCCCAAGAGACCCAGTACTTC. This translates into CSADYADTPQETQYF.